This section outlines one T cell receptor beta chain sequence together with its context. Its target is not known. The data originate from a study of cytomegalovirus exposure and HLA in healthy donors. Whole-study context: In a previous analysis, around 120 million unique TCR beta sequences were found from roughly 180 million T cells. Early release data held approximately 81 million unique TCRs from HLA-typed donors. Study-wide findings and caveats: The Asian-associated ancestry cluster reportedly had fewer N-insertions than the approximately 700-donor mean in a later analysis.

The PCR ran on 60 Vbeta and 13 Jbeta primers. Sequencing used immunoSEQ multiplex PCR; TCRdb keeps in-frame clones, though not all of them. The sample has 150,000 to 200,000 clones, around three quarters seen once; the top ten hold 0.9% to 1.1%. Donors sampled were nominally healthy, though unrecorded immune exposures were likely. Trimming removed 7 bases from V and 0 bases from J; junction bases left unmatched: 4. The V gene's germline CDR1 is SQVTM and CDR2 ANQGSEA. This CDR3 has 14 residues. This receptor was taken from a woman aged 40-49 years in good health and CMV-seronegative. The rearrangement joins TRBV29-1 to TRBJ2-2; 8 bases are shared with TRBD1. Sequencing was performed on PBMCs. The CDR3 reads CSGQDRANTGELFF. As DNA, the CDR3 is TGCAGCGGCCAGGACAGGGCGAACACCGGGGAGCTGTTTTTT.